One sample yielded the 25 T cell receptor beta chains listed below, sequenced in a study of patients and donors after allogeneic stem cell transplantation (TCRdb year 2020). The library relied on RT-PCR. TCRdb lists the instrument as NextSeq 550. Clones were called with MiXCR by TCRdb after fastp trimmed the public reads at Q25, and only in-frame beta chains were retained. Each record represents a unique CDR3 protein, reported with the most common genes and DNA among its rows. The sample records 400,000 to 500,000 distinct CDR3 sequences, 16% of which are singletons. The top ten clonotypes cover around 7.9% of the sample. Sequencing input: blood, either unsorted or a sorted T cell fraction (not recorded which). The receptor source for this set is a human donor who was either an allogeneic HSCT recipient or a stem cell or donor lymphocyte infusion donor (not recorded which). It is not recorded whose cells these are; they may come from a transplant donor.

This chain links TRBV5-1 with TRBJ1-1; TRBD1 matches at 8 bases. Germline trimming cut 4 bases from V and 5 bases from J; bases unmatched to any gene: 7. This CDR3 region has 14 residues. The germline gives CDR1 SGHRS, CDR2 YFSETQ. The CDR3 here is CASSATGVGTEAFF. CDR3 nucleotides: TGCGCCAGCAGCGCGACAGGGGTTGGTACTGAAGCTTTCTTT. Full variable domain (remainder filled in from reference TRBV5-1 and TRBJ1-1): KAGVTQTPRYLIKTRGQQVTLSCSPISGHRSVSWYQQTPGQGLQFLFEYFSETQRNKGNFPGRFSGRQFSNSRSEMNVSTLELGDSALYLCASSATGVGTEAFFGQGTRLTVV.

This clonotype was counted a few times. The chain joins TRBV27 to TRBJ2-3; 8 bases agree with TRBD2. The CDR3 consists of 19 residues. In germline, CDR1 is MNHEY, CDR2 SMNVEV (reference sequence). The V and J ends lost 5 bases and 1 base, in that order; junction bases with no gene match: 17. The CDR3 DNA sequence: TGTGCCAGCAGTCTTCACCGGGGGGGAGTCACGGTGCGCACAGATACGCAGTATTTT. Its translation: CASSLHRGGVTVRTDTQYF.

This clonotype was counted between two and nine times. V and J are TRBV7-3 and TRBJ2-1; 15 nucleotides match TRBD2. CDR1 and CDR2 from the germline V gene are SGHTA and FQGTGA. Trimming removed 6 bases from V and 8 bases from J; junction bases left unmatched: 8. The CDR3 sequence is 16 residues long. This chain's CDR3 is CASSPGTSGRRYEQFF. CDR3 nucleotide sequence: TGTGCCAGCAGTCCCGGGACTAGCGGGAGGCGGTATGAGCAGTTCTTC.

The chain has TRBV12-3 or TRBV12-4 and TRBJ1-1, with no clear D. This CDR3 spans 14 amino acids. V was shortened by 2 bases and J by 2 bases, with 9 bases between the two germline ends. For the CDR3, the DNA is TGTGCCAGCAGTTTATATCGGGAAAACACTGAAGCTTTCTTT. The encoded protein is CASSLYRENTEAFF.

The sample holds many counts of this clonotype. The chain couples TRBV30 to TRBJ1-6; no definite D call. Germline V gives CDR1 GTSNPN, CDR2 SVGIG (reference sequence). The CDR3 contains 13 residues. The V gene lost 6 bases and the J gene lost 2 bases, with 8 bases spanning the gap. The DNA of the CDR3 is TGTGCCTGCGGGTTTACCTATAATTCACCCCTCCACTTT. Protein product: CACGFTYNSPLHF.

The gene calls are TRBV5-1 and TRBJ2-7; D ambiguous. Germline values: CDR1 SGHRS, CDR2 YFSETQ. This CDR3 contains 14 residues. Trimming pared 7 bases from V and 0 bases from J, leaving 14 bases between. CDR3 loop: CASGSAQTSYEQYF. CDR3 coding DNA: TGCGCCAGCGGCAGTGCTCAGACCTCCTACGAGCAGTACTTC.

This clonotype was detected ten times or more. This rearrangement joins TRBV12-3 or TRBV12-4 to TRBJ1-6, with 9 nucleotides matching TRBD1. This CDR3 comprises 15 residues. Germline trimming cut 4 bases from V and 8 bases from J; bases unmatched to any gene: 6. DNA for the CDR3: TGTGCCAGCAGTTATGGACAGGGGTCGGATTCACCCCTCCACTTT. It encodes CASSYGQGSDSPLHF.

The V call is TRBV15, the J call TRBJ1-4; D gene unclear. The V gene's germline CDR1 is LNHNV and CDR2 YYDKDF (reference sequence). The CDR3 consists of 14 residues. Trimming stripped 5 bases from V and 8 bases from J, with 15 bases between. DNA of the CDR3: TGTGCCACCAGCGAGCGGACCTTAAACGAAAAACTGTTTTTT. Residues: CATSERTLNEKLFF.

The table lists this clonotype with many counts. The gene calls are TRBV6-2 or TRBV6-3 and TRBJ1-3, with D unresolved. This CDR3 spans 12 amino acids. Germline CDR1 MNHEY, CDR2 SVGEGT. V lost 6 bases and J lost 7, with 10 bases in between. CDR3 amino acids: CASSQSPNTIYF. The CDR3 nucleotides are TGTGCCAGCAGCCAATCGCCGAACACCATATATTTT.

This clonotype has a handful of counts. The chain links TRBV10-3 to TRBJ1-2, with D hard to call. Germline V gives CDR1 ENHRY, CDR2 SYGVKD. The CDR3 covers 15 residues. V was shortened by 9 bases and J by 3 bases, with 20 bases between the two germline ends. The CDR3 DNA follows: TGTGCCATGGGTGGGAACCGGACGGCTTACTATGGCTACACCTTC. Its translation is CAMGGNRTAYYGYTF.

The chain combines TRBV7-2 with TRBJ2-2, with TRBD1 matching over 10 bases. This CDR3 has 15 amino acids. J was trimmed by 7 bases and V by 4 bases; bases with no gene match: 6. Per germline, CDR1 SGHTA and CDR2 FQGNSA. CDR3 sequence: CASSSQGQGFGELFF. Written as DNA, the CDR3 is TGTGCCAGCAGCTCCCAGGGACAGGGGTTCGGGGAGCTGTTTTTT.

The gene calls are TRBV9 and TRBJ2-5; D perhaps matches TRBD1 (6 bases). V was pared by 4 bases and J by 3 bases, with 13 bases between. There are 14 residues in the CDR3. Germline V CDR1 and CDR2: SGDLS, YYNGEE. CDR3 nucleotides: TGTGCCAGCAGCCCAATGGGGGCTGAAGAGACCCAGTACTTC. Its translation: CASSPMGAEETQYF.

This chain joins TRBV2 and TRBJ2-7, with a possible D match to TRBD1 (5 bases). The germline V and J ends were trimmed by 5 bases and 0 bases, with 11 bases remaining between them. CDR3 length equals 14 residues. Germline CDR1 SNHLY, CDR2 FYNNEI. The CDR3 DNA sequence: TGTGCCAGCAGTCCGGACACACCCTCCTACGAGCAGTACTTC. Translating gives CASSPDTPSYEQYF.

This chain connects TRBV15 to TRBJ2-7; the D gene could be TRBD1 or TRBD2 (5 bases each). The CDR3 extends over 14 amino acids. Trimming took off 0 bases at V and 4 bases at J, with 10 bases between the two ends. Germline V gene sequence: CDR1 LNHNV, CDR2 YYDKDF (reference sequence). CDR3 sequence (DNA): TGTGCCACCAGCAGAGATGGGACCGGGTACGAGCAGTACTTC. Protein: CATSRDGTGYEQYF.

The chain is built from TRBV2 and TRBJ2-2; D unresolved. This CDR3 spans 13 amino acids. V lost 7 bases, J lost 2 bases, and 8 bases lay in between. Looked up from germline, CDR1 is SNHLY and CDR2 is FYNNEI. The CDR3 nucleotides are TGTGCCAGCACCCTACAAAACACCGGGGAGCTGTTTTTT. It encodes CASTLQNTGELFF.

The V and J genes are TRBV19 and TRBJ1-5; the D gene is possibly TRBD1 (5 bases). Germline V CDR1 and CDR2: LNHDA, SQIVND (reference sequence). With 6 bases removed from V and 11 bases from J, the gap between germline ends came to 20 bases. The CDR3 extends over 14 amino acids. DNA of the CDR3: TGTGCCAGTAGCCTTACCGGGGGACCCCCGACCCAGCATTTT. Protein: CASSLTGGPPTQHF.

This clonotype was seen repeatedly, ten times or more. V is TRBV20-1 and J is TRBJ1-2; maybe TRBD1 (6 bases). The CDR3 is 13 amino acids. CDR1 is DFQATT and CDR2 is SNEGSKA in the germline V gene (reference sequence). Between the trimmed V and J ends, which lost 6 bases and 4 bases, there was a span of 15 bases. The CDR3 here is CSARTATFYGYTF. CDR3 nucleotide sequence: TGCAGTGCCCGGACAGCCACTTTCTATGGCTACACCTTC.

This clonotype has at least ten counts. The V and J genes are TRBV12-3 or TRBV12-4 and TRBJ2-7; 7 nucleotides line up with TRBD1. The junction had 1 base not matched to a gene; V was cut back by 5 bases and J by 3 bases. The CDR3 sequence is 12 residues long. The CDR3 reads CASSGDSYEQYF. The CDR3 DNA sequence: TGTGCCAGCAGTGGGGACAGCTACGAGCAGTACTTC.

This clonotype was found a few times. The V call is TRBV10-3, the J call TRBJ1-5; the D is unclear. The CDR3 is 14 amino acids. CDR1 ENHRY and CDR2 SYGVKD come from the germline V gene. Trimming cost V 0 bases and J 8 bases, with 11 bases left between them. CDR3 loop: CAISESGYEKPQHF. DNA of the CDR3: TGTGCCATCAGTGAGTCGGGATATGAAAAGCCCCAGCATTTT.

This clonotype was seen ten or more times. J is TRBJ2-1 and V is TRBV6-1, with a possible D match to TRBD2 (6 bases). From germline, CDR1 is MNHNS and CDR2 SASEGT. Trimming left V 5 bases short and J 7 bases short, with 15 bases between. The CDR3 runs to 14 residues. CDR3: CASSPWGEMNEQFF. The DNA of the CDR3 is TGTGCCAGCAGTCCTTGGGGGGAGATGAATGAGCAGTTCTTC.

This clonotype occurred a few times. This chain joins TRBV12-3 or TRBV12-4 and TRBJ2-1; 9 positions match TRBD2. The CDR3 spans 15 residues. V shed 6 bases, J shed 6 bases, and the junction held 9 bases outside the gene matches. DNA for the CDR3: TGTGCCAGCAGCCCCCGGGGACTAGCATCCAATGAGCAGTTCTTC. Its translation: CASSPRGLASNEQFF.

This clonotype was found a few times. In DNA, the CDR3 is TGCGCCAGCAGAACTAGCGGAGATACCTACAATGAGCAGTTCTTC. It is translated as CASRTSGDTYNEQFF. This chain joins TRBV5-1 and TRBJ2-1, with 8 bases that match TRBD2. The ends lost 5 bases at V and 2 bases at J; junction bases unmatched: 6. This CDR3 comprises 15 residues. CDR1 is SGHRS, CDR2 YFSETQ, per germline.

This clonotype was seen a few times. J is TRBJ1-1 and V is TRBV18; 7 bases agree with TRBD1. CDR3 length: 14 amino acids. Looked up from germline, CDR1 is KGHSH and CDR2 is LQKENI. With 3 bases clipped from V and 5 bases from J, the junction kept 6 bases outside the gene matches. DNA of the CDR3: TGTGCCAGCTCACCCGTGGACAGGAGAACTGAAGCTTTCTTT. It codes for CASSPVDRRTEAFF.

In DNA form, the CDR3 reads TGTGCCAGCAGTTACTGGGGGGCCGGGAACACCGGGGAGCTGTTTTTT. Its translation is CASSYWGAGNTGELFF. The gene calls are TRBV6-2 or TRBV6-3 and TRBJ2-2; D may be TRBD1 or TRBD2 (6 bases each). Germline-derived CDR1 and CDR2 are MNHEY and SVGEGT. V was trimmed by 1 base and J by 1 base, leaving 10 bases between them. There are 16 residues in the CDR3.

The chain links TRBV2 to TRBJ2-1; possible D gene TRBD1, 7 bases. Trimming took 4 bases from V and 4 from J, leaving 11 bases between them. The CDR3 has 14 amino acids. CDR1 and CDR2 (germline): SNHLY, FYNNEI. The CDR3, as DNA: TGTGCCAGCAGTGTCAGGGGGGCGTACAATGAGCAGTTCTTC. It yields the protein CASSVRGAYNEQFF.